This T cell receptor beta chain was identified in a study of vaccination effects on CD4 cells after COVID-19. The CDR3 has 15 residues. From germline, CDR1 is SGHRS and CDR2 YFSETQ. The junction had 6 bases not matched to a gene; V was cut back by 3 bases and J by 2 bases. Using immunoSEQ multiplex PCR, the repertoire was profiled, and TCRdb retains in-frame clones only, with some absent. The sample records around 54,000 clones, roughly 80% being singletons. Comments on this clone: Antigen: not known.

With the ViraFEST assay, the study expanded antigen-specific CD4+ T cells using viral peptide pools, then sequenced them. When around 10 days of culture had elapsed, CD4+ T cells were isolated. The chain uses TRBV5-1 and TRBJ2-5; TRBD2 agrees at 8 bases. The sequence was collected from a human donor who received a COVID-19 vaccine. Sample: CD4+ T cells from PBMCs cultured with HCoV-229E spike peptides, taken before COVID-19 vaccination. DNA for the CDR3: TGCGCCAGCAGCTCAACGGGGGGGACACAAGAGACCCAGTACTTC. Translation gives CASSSTGGTQETQYF.